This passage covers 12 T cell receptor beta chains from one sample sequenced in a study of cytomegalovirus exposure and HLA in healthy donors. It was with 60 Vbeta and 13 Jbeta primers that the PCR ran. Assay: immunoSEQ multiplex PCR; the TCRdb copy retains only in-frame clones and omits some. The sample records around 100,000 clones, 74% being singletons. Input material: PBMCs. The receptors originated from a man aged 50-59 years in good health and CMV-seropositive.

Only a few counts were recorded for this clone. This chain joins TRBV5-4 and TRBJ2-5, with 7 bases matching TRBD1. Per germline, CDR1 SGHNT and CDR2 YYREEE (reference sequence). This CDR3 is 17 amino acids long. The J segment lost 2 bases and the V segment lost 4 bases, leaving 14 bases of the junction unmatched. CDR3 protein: CASSTRTGWGVQETQYF. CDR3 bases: TGTGCCAGCAGCACCCGGACAGGTTGGGGAGTGCAAGAGACCCAGTACTTC.

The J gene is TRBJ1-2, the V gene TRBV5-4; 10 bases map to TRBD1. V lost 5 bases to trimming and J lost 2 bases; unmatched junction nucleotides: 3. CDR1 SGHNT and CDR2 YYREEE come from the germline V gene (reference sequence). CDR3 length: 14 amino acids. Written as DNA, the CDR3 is TGTGCCAGCAGTAGGGGACAGGGGAACTATGGCTACACCTTC. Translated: CASSRGQGNYGYTF.

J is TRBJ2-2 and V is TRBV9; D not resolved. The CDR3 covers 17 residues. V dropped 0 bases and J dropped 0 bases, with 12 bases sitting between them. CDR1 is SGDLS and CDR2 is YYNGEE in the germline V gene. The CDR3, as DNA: TGTGCCAGCAGCGTAGGTCAAAACACCCCGAACACCGGGGAGCTGTTTTTT. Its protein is CASSVGQNTPNTGELFF.

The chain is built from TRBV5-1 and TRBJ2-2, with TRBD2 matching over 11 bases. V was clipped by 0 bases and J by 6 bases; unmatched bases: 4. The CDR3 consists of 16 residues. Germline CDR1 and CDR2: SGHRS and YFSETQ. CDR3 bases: TGCGCCAGCAGCTTGGGGGGACTAGCGGAGCCCGGGGAGCTGTTTTTT. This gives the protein CASSLGGLAEPGELFF.

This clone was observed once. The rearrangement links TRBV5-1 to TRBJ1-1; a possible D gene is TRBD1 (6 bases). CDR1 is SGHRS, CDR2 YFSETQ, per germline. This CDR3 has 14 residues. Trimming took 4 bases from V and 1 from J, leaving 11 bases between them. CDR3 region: CASSPDRQNTEAFF. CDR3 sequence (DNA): TGCGCCAGCAGCCCTGACAGGCAGAACACTGAAGCTTTCTTT.

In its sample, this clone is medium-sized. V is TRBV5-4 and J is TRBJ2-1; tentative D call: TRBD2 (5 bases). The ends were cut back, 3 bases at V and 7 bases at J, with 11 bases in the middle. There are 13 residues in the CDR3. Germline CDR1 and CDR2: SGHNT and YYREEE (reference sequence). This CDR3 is CASSSHGINEQFF. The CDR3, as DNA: TGTGCCAGCAGCTCCCACGGGATAAATGAGCAGTTCTTC.

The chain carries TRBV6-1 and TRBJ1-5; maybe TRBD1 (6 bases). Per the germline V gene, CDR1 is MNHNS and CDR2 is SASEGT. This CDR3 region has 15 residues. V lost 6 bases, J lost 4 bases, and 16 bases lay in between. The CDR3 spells CASSPLGHTNQPQHF. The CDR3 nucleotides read TGTGCCAGCAGCCCTTTGGGACATACGAATCAGCCCCAGCATTTT.

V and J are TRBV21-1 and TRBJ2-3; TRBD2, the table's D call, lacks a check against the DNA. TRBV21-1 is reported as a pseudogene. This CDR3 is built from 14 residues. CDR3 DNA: TGTGCCAGCAGCAAAGAGGAGGGTACAGATACGCAGTATTTT. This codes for CASSKEEGTDTQYF.

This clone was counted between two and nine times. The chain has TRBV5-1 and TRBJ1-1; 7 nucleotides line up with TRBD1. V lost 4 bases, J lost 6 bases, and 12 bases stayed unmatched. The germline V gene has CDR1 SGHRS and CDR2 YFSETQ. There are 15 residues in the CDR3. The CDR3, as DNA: TGCGCCAGCAGCCCACTGGACAGGATGGCCGCTGAAGCTTTCTTT. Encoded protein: CASSPLDRMAAEAFF.

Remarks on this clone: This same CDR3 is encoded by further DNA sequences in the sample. The CDR3 DNA reads as TGTGCCAGCAGCTTGGTCTTCGGGAAGACTGAAGCTTTCTTT. Amino acid sequence: CASSLVFGKTEAFF. The rearrangement joins TRBV5-4 to TRBJ1-1; D unclear. The CDR3 consists of 14 residues. V lost 0 bases to trimming and J lost 5 bases, with 11 bases between them. Germline CDR1 is SGHNT and CDR2 is YYREEE (reference sequence).

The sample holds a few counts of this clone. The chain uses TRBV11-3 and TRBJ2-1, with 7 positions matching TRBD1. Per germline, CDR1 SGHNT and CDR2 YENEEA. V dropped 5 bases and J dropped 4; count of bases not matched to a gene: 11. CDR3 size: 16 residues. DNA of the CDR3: TGTGCCAGCAGCCCCAGGGGGTCAAGAGGGTACAATGAGCAGTTCTTC. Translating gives CASSPRGSRGYNEQFF.

The CDR3 DNA is TGTGCCAGCGCCGAGACAGTTGAGATTAGCACTGAAGCTTTCTTT. It specifies CASAETVEISTEAFF. The rearrangement uses TRBV6-6 and TRBJ1-1; a weak D match, TRBD1 (5 bases). Trimming removed 8 bases from V and 4 bases from J, with 20 bases in between. The germline V gene has CDR1 MNHNY and CDR2 SVGAGI (reference sequence). This CDR3 spans 15 amino acids.